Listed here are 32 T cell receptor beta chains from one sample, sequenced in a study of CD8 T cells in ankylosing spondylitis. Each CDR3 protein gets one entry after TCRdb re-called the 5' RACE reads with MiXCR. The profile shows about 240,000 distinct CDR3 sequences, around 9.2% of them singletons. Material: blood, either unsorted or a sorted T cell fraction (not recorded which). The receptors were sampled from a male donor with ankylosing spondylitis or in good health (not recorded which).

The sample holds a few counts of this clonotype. The CDR3, as DNA: TGTGCCAGCAGGGGGGGGTACCAAGAGACCCAGTACTTC. It codes for CASRGGYQETQYF. The V call is TRBV27, the J call TRBJ2-5, with 7 bases matching TRBD2. J was trimmed by 0 bases and V by 6 bases; bases with no gene match: 1. From germline, CDR1 is MNHEY and CDR2 SMNVEV (reference sequence). The CDR3 has 13 residues.

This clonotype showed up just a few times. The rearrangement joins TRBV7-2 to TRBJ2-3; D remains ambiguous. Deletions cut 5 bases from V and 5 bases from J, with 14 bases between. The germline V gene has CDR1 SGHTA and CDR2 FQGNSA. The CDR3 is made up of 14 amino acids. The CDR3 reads CASSTPSPGDTQYF. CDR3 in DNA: TGTGCCAGCAGCACCCCCTCTCCCGGAGATACGCAGTATTTT.

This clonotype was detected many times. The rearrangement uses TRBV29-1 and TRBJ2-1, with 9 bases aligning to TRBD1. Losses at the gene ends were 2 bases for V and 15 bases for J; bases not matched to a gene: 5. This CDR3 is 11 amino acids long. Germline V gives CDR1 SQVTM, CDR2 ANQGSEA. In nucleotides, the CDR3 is TGCAGCGTTGAATTGGGACAGGGAAGGTTCTTC. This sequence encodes CSVELGQGRFF.

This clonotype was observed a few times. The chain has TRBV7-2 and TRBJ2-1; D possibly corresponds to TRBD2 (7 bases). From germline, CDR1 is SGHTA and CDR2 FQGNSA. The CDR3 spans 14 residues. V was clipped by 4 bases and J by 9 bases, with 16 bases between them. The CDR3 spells CASSSTAGAIEQFF. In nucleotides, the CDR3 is TGTGCCAGCAGCTCGACCGCGGGGGCGATTGAGCAGTTCTTC.

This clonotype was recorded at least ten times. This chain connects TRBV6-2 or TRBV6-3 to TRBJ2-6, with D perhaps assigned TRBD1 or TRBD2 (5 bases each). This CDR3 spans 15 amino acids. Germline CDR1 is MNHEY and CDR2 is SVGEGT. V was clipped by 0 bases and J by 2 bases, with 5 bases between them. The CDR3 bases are TGTGCCAGCAGTTACTCGGGGGCTGGGGCCAACGTCCTGACTTTC. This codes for CASSYSGAGANVLTF.

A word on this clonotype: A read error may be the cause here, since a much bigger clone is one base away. CDR3 amino acids: CASRTRDKGKDTIYF. CDR3 in DNA: TGTGCCAGCAGGACCCGGGACAAGGGGAAGGACACCATATATTTT. The chain is built from TRBV12-3 or TRBV12-4 and TRBJ1-3; tentative D call: TRBD1 (6 bases). Trimming removed 6 bases at V and 8 bases at J, with 20 bases between. This CDR3 has 15 amino acids.

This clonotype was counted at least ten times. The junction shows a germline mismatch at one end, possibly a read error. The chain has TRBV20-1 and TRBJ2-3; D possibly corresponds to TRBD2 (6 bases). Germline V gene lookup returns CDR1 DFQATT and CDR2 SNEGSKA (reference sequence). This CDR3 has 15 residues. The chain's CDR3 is CSVRWARDFADTQYF. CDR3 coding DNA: TGCAGTGTTAGATGGGCCCGGGACTTCGCAGATACGCAGTATTTT.

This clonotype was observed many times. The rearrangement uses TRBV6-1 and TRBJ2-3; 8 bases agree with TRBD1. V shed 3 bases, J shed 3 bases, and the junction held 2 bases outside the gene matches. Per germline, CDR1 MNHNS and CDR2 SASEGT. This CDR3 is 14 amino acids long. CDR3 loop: CASSDWDRTDTQYF. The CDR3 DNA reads TGTGCCAGCAGTGATTGGGACAGGACAGATACGCAGTATTTT.

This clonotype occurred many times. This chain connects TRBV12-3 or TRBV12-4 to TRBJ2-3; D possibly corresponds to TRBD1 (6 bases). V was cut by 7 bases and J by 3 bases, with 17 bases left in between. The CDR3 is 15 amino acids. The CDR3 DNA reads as TGTGCCAGCACTACCCCGGGACACCCTACAGATACGCAGTATTTT. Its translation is CASTTPGHPTDTQYF.

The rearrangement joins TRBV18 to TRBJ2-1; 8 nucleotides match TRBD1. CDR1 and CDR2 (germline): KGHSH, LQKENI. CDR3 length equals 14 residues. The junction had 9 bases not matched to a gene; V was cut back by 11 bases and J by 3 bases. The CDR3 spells CADKADRDYNEQFF. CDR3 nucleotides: TGTGCCGACAAAGCGGACAGGGACTACAATGAGCAGTTCTTC.

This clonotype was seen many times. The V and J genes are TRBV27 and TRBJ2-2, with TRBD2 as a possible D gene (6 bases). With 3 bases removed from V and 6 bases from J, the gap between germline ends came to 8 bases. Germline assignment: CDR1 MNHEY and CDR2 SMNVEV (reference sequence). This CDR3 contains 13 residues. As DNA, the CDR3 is TGTGCCAGCAGTTTTTCGGGGGCCGGGGAGCTGTTTTTT. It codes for CASSFSGAGELFF.

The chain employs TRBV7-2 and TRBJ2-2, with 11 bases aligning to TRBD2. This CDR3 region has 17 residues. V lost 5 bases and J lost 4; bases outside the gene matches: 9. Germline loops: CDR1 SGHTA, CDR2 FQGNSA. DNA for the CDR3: TGTGCCAGCAGCCCATCGTGGGGACTAGCGGTCACCGGGGAGCTGTTTTTT. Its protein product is CASSPSWGLAVTGELFF.

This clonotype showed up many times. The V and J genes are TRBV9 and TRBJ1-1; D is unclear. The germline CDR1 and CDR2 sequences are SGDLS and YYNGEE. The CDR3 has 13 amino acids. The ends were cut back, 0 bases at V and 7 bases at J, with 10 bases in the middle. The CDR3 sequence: CASSVGRASEAFF. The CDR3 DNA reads TGTGCCAGCAGCGTAGGAAGGGCGAGTGAAGCTTTCTTT.

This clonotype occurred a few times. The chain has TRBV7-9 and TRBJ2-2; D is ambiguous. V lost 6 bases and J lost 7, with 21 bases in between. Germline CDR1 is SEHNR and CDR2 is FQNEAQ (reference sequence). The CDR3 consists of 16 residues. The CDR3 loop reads CASSTRAHPSGGELFF. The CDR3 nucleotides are TGTGCCAGCAGTACCCGGGCCCACCCCTCCGGCGGGGAGCTGTTTTTT. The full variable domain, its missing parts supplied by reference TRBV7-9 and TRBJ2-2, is DTGVSQNPRHKITKRGQNVTFRCDPISEHNRLYWYRQTLGQGPEFLTYFQNEAQLEKSRLLSDRFSAERPKGSFSTLEIQRTEQGDSAMYLCASSTRAHPSGGELFFGEGSRLTVL.

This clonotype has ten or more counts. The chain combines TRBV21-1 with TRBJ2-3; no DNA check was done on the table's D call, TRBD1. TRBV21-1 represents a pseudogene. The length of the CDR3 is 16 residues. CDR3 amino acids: CASSRGHGASTDTQYF. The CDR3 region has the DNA TGTGCCAGCAGCAGGGGACACGGAGCTAGCACAGATACGCAGTATTTT.

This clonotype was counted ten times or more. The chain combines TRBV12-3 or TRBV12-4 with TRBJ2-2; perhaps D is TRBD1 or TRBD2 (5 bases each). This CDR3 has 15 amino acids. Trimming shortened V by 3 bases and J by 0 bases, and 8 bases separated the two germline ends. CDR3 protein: CASSLGRSNTGELFF. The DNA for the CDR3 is TGTGCCAGCAGTTTGGGACGTTCGAACACCGGGGAGCTGTTTTTT.

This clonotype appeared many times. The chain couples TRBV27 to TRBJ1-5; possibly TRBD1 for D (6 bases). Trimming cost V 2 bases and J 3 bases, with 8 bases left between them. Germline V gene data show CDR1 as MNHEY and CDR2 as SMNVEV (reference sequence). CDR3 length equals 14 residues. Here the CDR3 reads CASSLRGINQPQHF. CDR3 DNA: TGTGCCAGCAGTTTAAGGGGGATCAATCAGCCCCAGCATTTT.

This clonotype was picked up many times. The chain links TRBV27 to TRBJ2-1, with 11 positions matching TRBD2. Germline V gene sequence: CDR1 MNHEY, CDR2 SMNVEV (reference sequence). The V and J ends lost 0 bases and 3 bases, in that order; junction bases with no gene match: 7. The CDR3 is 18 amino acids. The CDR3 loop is CASSLSPSGRYVYNEQFF. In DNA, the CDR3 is TGTGCCAGCAGTTTATCTCCTAGCGGGAGGTATGTCTACAATGAGCAGTTCTTC.

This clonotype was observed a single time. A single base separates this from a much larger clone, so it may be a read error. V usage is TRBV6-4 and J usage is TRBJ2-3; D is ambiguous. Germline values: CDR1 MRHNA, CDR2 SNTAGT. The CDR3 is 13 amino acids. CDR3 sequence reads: CASSDTITDMQYF. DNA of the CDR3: TGTGCCAGCAGTGACACCATCACAGATATGCAGTATTTT.

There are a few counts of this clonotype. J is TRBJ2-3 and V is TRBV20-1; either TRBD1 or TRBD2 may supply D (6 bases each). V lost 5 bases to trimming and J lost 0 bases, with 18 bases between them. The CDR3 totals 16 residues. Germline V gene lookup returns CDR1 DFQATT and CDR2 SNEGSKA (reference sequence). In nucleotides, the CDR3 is TGCAGTGCTTCTCGCCCCGGGGGCGGGAGCACAGATACGCAGTATTTT. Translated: CSASRPGGGSTDTQYF.

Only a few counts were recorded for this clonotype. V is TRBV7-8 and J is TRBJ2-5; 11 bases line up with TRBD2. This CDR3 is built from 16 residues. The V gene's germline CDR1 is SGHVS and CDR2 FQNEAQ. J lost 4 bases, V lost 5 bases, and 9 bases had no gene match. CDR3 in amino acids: CASSPGLAGARETQYF. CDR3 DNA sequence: TGTGCCAGCAGCCCCGGACTAGCGGGCGCGCGAGAGACCCAGTACTTC.

CDR3 nucleotide sequence: TGTGCCAGCAGCTTATGGGGGCAGGACGCCACAGATACGCAGTATTTT. Protein sequence: CASSLWGQDATDTQYF. V usage is TRBV7-9 and J usage is TRBJ2-3, with D possibly TRBD1 on 6 matching bases. CDR3 size: 16 residues. Germline V gene data show CDR1 as SEHNR and CDR2 as FQNEAQ (reference sequence). V dropped 2 bases and J dropped 2 bases, with 14 bases sitting between them.

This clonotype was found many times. CDR3 sequence: CASSFGPTTEAFF. The CDR3 DNA reads as TGTGCCAGCAGTTTTGGCCCGACCACTGAAGCTTTCTTT. The genes are TRBV28 and TRBJ1-1, with D uncertain. In germline, CDR1 is MDHEN, CDR2 SYDVKM. Trimming cost V 3 bases and J 4 bases, with 9 bases left between them. This CDR3 has 13 residues.

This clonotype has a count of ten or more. The CDR3 DNA is TGCAGTGCTAGAGATCAGGGCGCCCCTCGTGCTGAAGCTTTCTTT. It is translated as CSARDQGAPRAEAFF. The chain joins TRBV20-1 to TRBJ1-1; a possible D gene is TRBD1 (5 bases). The CDR3 is made up of 15 amino acids. Per germline, CDR1 DFQATT and CDR2 SNEGSKA (reference sequence). Trimming left V 0 bases short and J 6 bases short, with 17 bases between.

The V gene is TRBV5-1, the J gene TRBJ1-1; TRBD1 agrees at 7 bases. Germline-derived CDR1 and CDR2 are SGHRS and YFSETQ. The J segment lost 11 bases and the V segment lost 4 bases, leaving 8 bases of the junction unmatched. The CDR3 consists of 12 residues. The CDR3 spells CASSGGAGGAFF. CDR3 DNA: TGCGCCAGCAGCGGCGGGGCAGGGGGGGCTTTCTTT.

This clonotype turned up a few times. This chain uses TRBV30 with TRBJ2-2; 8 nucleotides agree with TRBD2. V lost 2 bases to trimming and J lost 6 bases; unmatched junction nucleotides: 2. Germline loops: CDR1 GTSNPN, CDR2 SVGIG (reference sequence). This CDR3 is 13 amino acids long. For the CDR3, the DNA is TGTGCCTGGAGTTATAGCGGGGCCGGGGAGCTGTTTTTT. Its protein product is CAWSYSGAGELFF.

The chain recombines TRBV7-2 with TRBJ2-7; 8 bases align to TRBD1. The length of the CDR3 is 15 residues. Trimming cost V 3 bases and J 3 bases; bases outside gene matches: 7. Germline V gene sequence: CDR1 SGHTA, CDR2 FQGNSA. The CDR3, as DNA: TGTGCCAGCAGCTTTGGGGCAGGGGGCTACTACGAGCAGTACTTC. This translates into CASSFGAGGYYEQYF.

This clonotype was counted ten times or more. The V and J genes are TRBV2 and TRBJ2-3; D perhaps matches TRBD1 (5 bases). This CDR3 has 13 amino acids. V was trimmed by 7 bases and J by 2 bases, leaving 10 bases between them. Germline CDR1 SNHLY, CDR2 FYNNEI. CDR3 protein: CASNRWLTDTQYF. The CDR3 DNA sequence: TGTGCCAGCAACAGGTGGCTCACAGATACGCAGTATTTT.

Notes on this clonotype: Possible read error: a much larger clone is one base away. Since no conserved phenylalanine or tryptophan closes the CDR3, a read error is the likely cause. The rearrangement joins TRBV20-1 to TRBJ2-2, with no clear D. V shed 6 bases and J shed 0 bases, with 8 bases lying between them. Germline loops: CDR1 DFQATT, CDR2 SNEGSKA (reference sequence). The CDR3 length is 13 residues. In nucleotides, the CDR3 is TGCAGTGCCCGGGCCTCGAACACCGGGGAGCTGTTTCTT. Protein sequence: CSARASNTGELFL.

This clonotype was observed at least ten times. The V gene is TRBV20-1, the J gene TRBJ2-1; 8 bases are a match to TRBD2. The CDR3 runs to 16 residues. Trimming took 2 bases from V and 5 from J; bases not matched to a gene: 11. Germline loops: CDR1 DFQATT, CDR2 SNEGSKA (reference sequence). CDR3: CSARSGSGGANNEQFF. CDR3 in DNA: TGCAGTGCTAGAAGTGGTTCGGGGGGGGCGAACAATGAGCAGTTCTTC.

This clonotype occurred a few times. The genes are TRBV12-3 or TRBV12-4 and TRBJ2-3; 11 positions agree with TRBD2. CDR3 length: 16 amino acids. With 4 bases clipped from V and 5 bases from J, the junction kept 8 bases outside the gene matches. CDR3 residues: CASSSRSGRAVDTQYF. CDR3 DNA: TGTGCCAGCAGTTCTCGTAGCGGGAGGGCCGTAGATACGCAGTATTTT.

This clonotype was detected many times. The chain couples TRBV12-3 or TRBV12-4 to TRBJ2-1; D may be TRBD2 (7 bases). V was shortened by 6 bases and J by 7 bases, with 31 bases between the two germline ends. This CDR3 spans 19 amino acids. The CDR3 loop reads CASSSGGGQGRKRLNEQFF. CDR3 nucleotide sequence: TGTGCCAGCAGCTCCGGCGGGGGCCAGGGGCGCAAAAGATTAAATGAGCAGTTCTTC.